This T cell receptor (beta chain) was sequenced during a study of CD8+ T cells in alopecia areata. The V segment lost 0 bases and the J segment 4 bases; nucleotides outside the gene matches: 2. CDR1 is SGDLS and CDR2 is YYNGEE in the germline V gene. The length of the CDR3 is 15 residues. RNA was extracted and reverse transcribed into cDNA as the sequencing template. Here immunoSEQ multiplex PCR was the method, and the copy in TCRdb shows in-frame clones only, minus some. The table includes 90,000 to 130,000 clones, 58% detected once. Sequenced: NKG2D-low CD8+ T cells sorted from blood. The rearrangement links TRBV9 to TRBJ2-1; 9 nucleotides align to TRBD2. The TCR sequence derives from a human donor with alopecia areata. CDR3 sequence (DNA): TGTGCCAGCAGCGTAGCTAGCGGGACATACAATGAGCAGTTCTTC. Protein product: CASSVASGTYNEQFF.